A single sample is the source of the 16 T cell receptor beta chains below, sequenced in a study of T cell changes during pregnancy in multiple sclerosis. TCRdb's table, derived via immunoSEQ multiplex PCR, lists solely in-frame clones and lacks some. Found here are about 13,000 clones, about 90% of them singletons; the top ten hold around an eighth. This sample comprised CD8+ T cells from peripheral blood mononuclear cells, obtained after pregnancy. These receptors all stem from a female donor in good health, enrolled as a control in a pregnancy study.

This clone was seen only a few times. The chain employs TRBV7-8 and TRBJ2-3; 7 positions match TRBD2. Trimming took 3 bases from V and 3 from J; bases not matched to a gene: 6. This CDR3 has 15 residues. From germline, CDR1 is SGHVS and CDR2 FQNEAQ. The CDR3 nucleotides are TGTGCCAGCAGCTTTGTGGTTAGCGGGACAGATACGCAGTATTTT. Its translation is CASSFVVSGTDTQYF.

This clone was detected only once. The V and J genes are TRBV5-6 and TRBJ1-3, with D unresolved. Trimming shortened V by 1 base and J by 0 bases, and 8 bases separated the two germline ends. The CDR3 length is 15 residues. Germline V lookup: CDR1 SGHDT, CDR2 YYEEEE. The CDR3, as DNA: TGTGCCAGCAGCTTGCCTAGACGCTCTGGAAACACCATATATTTT. It yields the protein CASSLPRRSGNTIYF. Looking up the rest from reference TRBV5-6 and TRBJ1-3 gives the full variable domain: DAGVTQSPTHLIKTRGQQVTLRCSPKSGHDTVSWYQQALGQGPQFIFQYYEEEERQRGNFPDRFSGHQFPNYSSELNVNALLLGDSALYLCASSLPRRSGNTIYFGEGSWLTVV.

CDR3 in DNA: TGTGCCAGCAGCCCGAGCCCGGGACAGGGGGTCAATGAGCAGTTCTTC. It encodes CASSPSPGQGVNEQFF. The chain recombines TRBV7-9 with TRBJ2-1, with 11 bases lining up with TRBD1. Germline V gene lookup returns CDR1 SEHNR and CDR2 FQNEAQ (reference sequence). Trimming cost V 5 bases and J 6 bases; bases outside gene matches: 9. The CDR3 is 16 amino acids.

The chain uses TRBV7-9 and TRBJ1-4, with 7 nucleotides matching TRBD1. With V trimmed by 6 bases and J by 8 bases, 6 bases remained unmatched. The CDR3 is made up of 13 amino acids. Germline V gene sequence: CDR1 SEHNR, CDR2 FQNEAQ (reference sequence). The CDR3 sequence: CASSSGGQEKLFF. CDR3 in DNA: TGTGCCAGCAGTTCAGGGGGTCAAGAAAAACTGTTTTTT.

The chain uses TRBV15 and TRBJ2-1; 8 bases are a match to TRBD1. Losses at the gene ends were 2 bases for V and 8 bases for J; bases not matched to a gene: 14. This CDR3 region has 17 residues. Germline V lookup: CDR1 LNHNV, CDR2 YYDKDF (reference sequence). CDR3 sequence (DNA): TGTGCCACCAGCAGATCCGCCGGCTGGACAGGGAGCCATGAGCAGTTCTTC. Translating gives CATSRSAGWTGSHEQFF.

The V and J genes are TRBV21-1 and TRBJ2-2; TRBD2, as called in the table, went unchecked against the DNA. TRBV21-1 is termed a pseudogene. CDR3 length: 19 residues. The CDR3 here is CASSKPGGEGRYDAGELFF. CDR3 in DNA: TGTGCCAGCAGCAAACCCGGTGGGGAAGGGAGGTATGACGCCGGGGAGCTGTTTTTT.

The chain recombines TRBV5-4 with TRBJ2-1, with 10 positions matching TRBD2. There are 16 residues in the CDR3. CDR1 SGHNT and CDR2 YYREEE come from the germline V gene (reference sequence). V was pared by 0 bases and J by 3 bases, with 3 bases of the junction left unmatched. Written as DNA, the CDR3 is TGTGCCAGCAGCTTGGGACTAGCGGGTTACTACAATGAGCAGTTCTTC. This translates into CASSLGLAGYYNEQFF.

The V and J genes are TRBV6-1 and TRBJ2-7; D perhaps matches TRBD2 (7 bases). The CDR3 totals 15 residues. V lost 1 base to trimming and J lost 3 bases, with 13 bases between them. CDR1 and CDR2 from the germline V gene are MNHNS and SASEGT. This chain's CDR3 is CASSEGGGGYYEQYF. In DNA form, the CDR3 reads TGTGCCAGCAGTGAAGGAGGGGGGGGTTACTACGAGCAGTACTTC.

CDR3 in DNA: TGTGCCAGCAGCGACCCGGGACTAGCCCATGAGCAGTTCTTC. Translating it yields CASSDPGLAHEQFF. The chain combines TRBV9 with TRBJ2-1; 9 bases fit TRBD2. Per the germline V gene, CDR1 is SGDLS and CDR2 is YYNGEE. The CDR3 is 14 residues long. The junction had 6 bases not matched to a gene; V was cut back by 3 bases and J by 8 bases.

This clone was seen more than once but under ten times. The chain couples TRBV27 to TRBJ1-5, with 7 nucleotides matching TRBD1. This CDR3 is built from 15 residues. Germline V gene data show CDR1 as MNHEY and CDR2 as SMNVEV (reference sequence). The trim removed 6 bases at V and 0 bases at J, leaving 5 bases unmatched. Here the CDR3 DNA reads TGTGCCAGCAGAATAGGGACAGCTAGCAATCAGCCCCAGCATTTT. Encoded protein: CASRIGTASNQPQHF.

This chain connects TRBV7-3 to TRBJ2-3; a weak D match, TRBD1 (5 bases). The germline CDR1 and CDR2 sequences are SGHTA and FQGTGA. The CDR3 covers 14 residues. Trimming cost V 2 bases and J 2 bases, with 8 bases left between them. The CDR3 protein is CASSLDSPTDTQYF. The CDR3 DNA follows: TGTGCCAGCAGCTTAGACAGCCCCACAGATACGCAGTATTTT.

Concerning this clone: The junction does not match germline at one end; this may be a read error. CDR3 in amino acids: CASSFAGTALAYF. The CDR3 DNA reads TGTGCCAGCAGTTTCGCCGGGACAGCGCTCGCCTACTTC. The rearrangement joins TRBV6-6 to TRBJ1-2, with 7 bases aligning to TRBD1. Germline loops: CDR1 MNHNY, CDR2 SVGAGI (reference sequence). The CDR3 extends over 13 amino acids.

The chain recombines TRBV28 with TRBJ1-6; D might be TRBD1 (5 bases). Germline CDR1 and CDR2: MDHEN and SYDVKM. With 0 bases removed from V and 9 bases from J, the gap between germline ends came to 9 bases. This CDR3 comprises 14 residues. The CDR3: CASSLWDTPSPLHF. DNA for the CDR3: TGTGCCAGCAGTTTATGGGACACACCTTCACCCCTCCACTTT.

The chain employs TRBV27 and TRBJ2-2; possible D gene TRBD1, 6 bases. Germline-derived CDR1 and CDR2 are MNHEY and SMNVEV (reference sequence). The V end was cut by 5 bases, the J end by 5 bases, with 18 bases between. This CDR3 has 16 residues. The CDR3 region is CASSTTRHRETGELFF. CDR3 sequence (DNA): TGTGCCAGCAGTACGACAAGACACAGGGAGACCGGGGAGCTGTTTTTT.

This clone is a singleton in its sample. This chain joins TRBV15 and TRBJ1-1; tentatively, D is TRBD1 (5 bases). The CDR3 consists of 15 residues. The germline CDR1 and CDR2 sequences are LNHNV and YYDKDF (reference sequence). The ends were cut back, 1 base at V and 5 bases at J, with 14 bases in the middle. CDR3: CATSRGAGRWTEAFF. The CDR3 DNA sequence: TGTGCCACCAGCAGAGGGGCAGGGCGCTGGACTGAAGCTTTCTTT. Together with reference TRBV15 and TRBJ1-1, the CDR3 gives the full variable domain: DAMVIQNPRYQVTQFGKPVTLSCSQTLNHNVMYWYQQKSSQAPKLLFHYYDKDFNNEADTPDNFQSRRPNTSFCFLDIRSPGLGDTAMYLCATSRGAGRWTEAFFGQGTRLTVV.

This chain connects TRBV6-1 to TRBJ2-3; no definite D call. CDR1 and CDR2 (germline): MNHNS, SASEGT. This CDR3 is built from 12 residues. V lost 0 bases to trimming and J lost 7 bases, with 5 bases between them. CDR3 region: CASSEALNTQYF. In nucleotides, the CDR3 is TGTGCCAGCAGTGAAGCGCTAAATACGCAGTATTTT.